Here is one T cell receptor (beta chain) with its context. The data originate from a study of blood T cell repertoires in COVID-19. About the research overall: Sites in the United States, Italy and Spain provided acute and convalescent COVID-19 samples.

Data came from immunoSEQ multiplex PCR; TCRdb stores just in-frame clones and leaves some out. Seen here are approximately 97,000 clones, roughly 87% observed once, and the top ten hold roughly 5.2%. The CDR3 is made up of 12 amino acids. The V and J ends lost 6 bases and 4 bases respectively, with 10 bases between them. The germline CDR1 and CDR2 sequences are MDHEN and SYDVKM. The specimen was peripheral blood. The TCR originated in a woman between 45 and 65 years old with COVID-19, enrolled during active disease. The V gene is TRBV28, the J gene TRBJ2-7; D not certain. In DNA form, the CDR3 reads TGTGCCAGCAGATCGACAACTTACGAGCAGTACTTC. Protein sequence: CASRSTTYEQYF.